Listed here is a single T cell receptor beta chain. Its antigen is unidentified. This record comes from a study of cytomegalovirus exposure and HLA in healthy donors. Primers included in the PCR were 60 Vbeta and 13 Jbeta primers. Assay: immunoSEQ multiplex PCR; the TCRdb copy retains only in-frame clones and omits some. The table lists fewer than 300,000 clones, just over 85% of them singletons. General study points: In a later analysis, at a false discovery rate of 0.05, approximately 16,000 TCR beta sequences were associated with HLA alleles. A likely sequencing artifact accounted for one observed cluster of highly shared sequence variants. Listed as cytomegalovirus-associated were 150 or so TCR beta chains. DRB1 showed the most TCR associations and HLA-C the fewest in a later analysis, as rates varied by HLA locus.

This CDR3 has 14 residues. Germline V lookup: CDR1 LNHNV, CDR2 YYDKDF (reference sequence). V shed 3 bases and J shed 6 bases, with 15 bases lying between them. This clonotype was obtained from a man aged 35 to 55 in good health and CMV-seropositive. Sequencing was done on a sample of PBMCs. The rearrangement uses TRBV15 and TRBJ2-7, with TRBD1 as a possible D gene (6 bases). In DNA, the CDR3 is TGTGCCACCAGCAGGGGGGCCGCTAGCTCCGAGCAGTACTTC. Translating it yields CATSRGAASSEQYF.